This record concerns one TCR beta chain sequence. As yet, its antigen is unknown. V shed 5 bases and J shed 4 bases, with 23 bases lying between them. The CDR3 runs 17 residues. Germline CDR1 SGHVS, CDR2 FQNEAQ. This sample was taken from a study of CD4+ T cells in melanoma. The table came from immunoSEQ multiplex PCR; TCRdb's copy has only in-frame clones and leaves some out. The profile covers roughly 52,000 clones, with more than 60% appearing a single time and roughly 4.5% taken by the ten largest. Study-wide points: Reportedly, melanoma neoantigen-specific CD4+ T cells showed varied differentiation states. CD8+ T cell, macrophage and B cell function reportedly correlated with neoantigen-specific CD4+ T cells.

The clonotype comes from a human donor with melanoma. Sequencing was carried out using tumor tissue. This chain uses TRBV7-8 with TRBJ1-2; a possible D gene is TRBD1 (5 bases). The CDR3 loop reads CASSTTRGPPLIYGYTF. The CDR3 DNA is TGTGCCAGCAGCACTACAAGGGGTCCACCTCTAATCTATGGCTACACCTTC.